The clone carrying this T cell receptor beta chain was picked up a small number of times. The antigen remains undetermined. This sample is part of a study of T-cell reconstitution after alpha-beta-depleted transplantation in children. Regarding the study as a whole: High day-60 TCRbeta diversity in some patients came from surviving recipient T cells and thymic progenitors.

Preparation of the TCRbeta library involved a method that used unique molecular identifiers. TCRdb passed the PCR reads through MiXCR, listing each CDR3 protein once. The table lists around 670,000 distinct CDR3 sequences, 10% to 15% of them singletons. Germline values: CDR1 LGHNA, CDR2 YNFKEQ. The germline V and J ends were trimmed by 4 bases and 3 bases, with 15 bases remaining between them. The CDR3 runs to 15 residues. The chain employs TRBV4-2 and TRBJ2-5; no clear D gene. This sequence originates from a girl aged 2 to 10 with congenital amegakaryocytic thrombocytopenia, due to receive a stem cell transplant. The sequences come from PBMCs, collected before TCRalphabeta/CD19-depleted stem cell transplant. CDR3 in amino acids: CASSPRVTFEETQYF. The CDR3 nucleotides read TGTGCCAGCAGCCCAAGGGTGACATTCGAAGAGACCCAGTACTTC.